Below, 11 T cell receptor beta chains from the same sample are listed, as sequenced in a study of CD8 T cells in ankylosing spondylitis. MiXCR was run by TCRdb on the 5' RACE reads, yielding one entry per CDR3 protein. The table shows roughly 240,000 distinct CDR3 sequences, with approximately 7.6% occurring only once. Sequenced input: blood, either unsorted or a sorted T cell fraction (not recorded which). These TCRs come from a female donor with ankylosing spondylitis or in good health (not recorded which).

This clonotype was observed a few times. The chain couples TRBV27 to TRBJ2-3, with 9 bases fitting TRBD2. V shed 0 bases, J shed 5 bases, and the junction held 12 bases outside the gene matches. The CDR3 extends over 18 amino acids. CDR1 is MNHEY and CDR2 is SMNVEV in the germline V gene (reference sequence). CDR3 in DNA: TGTGCCAGCAGTTTATCAGGGTTGCGGGAGGGCTGGAAAGATACGCAGTATTTT. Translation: CASSLSGLREGWKDTQYF.

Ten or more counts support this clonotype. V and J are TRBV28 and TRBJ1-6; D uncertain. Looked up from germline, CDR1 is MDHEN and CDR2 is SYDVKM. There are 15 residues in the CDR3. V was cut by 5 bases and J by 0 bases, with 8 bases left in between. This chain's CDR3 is CASSIYSSYNSPLHF. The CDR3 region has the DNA TGTGCCAGCAGTATCTACAGCTCCTATAATTCACCCCTCCACTTT.

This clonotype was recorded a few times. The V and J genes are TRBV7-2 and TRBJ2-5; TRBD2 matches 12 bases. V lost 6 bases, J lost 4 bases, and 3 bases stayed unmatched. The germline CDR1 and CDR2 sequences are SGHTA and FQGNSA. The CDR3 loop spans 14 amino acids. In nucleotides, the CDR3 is TGTGCCAGCAGGCCGACTAGCGGGAGAGAGACCCAGTACTTC. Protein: CASRPTSGRETQYF. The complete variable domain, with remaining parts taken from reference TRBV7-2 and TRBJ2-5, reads GAGVSQSPSNKVTEKGKDVELRCDPISGHTALYWYRQSLGQGLEFLIYFQGNSAPDKSGLPSDRFSAERTGGSVSTLTIQRTQQEDSAVYLCASRPTSGRETQYFGPGTRLLVL.

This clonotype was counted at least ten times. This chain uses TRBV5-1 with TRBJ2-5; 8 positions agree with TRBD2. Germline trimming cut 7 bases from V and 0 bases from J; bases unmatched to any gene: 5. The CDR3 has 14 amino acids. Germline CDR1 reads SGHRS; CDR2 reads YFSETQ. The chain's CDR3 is CASVAGKNQETQYF. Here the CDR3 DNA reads TGCGCCAGCGTAGCGGGGAAGAACCAAGAGACCCAGTACTTC.

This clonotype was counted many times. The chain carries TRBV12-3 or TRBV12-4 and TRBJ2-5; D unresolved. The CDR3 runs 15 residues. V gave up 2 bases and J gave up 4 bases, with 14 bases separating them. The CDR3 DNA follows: TGTGCCAGCAGTTTATATTTCGTGGAGAGAGAGACCCAGTACTTC. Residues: CASSLYFVERETQYF.

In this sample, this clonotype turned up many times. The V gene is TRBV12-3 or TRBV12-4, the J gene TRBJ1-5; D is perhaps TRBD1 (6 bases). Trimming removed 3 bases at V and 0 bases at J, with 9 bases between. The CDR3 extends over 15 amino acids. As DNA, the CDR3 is TGTGCCAGCAGTTTGGCAGGGGATAGCAATCAGCCCCAGCATTTT. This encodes CASSLAGDSNQPQHF.

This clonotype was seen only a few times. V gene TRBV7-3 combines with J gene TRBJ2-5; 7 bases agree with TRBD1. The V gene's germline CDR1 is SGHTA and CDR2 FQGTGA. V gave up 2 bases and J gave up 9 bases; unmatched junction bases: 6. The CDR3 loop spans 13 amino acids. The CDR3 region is CASSLRRQGAQYF. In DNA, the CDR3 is TGTGCCAGCAGCTTACGCCGCCAGGGGGCCCAGTACTTC.

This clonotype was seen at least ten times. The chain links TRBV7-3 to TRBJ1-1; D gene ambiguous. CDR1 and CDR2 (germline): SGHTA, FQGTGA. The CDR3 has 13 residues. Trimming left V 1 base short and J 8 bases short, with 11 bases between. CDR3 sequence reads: CASSLKPREEAFF. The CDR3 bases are TGTGCCAGCAGCTTAAAACCGAGAGAGGAAGCTTTCTTT.

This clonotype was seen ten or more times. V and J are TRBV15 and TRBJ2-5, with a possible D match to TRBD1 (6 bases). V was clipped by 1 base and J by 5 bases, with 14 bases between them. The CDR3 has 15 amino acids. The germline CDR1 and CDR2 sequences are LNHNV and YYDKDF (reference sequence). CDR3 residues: CATSRGRGQGETQYF. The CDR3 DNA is TGTGCCACCAGCAGAGGCAGAGGGCAGGGGGAGACCCAGTACTTC.

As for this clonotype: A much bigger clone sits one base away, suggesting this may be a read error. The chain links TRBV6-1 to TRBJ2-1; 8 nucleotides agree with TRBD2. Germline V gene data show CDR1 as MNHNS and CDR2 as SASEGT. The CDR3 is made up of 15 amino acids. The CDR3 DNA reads TGTGCCGGCAGAGAGTCCAGCGGGAGACACAATGAGCAGTTCTTC. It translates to CAGRESSGRHNEQFF.

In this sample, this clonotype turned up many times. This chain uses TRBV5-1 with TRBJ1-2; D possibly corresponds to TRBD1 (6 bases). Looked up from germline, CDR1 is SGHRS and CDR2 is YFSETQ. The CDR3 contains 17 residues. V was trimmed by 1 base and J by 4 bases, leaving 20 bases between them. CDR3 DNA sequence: TGCGCCAGCAGCTTGACCGGGACACCGAAAGGGGGCTATGGCTACACCTTC. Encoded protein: CASSLTGTPKGGYGYTF.